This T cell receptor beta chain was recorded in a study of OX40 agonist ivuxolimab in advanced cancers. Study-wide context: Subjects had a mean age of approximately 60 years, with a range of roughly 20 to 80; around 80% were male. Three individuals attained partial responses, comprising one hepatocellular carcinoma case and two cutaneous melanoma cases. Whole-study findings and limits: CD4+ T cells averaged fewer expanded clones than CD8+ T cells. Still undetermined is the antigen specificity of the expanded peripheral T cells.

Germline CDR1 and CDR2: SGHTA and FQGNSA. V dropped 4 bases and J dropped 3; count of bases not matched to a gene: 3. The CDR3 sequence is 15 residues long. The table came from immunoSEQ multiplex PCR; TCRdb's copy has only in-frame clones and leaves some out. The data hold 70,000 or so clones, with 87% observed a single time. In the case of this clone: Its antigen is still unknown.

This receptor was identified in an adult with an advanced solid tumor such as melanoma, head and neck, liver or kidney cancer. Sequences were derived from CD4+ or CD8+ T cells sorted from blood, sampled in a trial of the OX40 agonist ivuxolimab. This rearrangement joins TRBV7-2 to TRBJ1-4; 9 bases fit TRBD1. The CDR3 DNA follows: TGTGCCAGCAGCTCGGACAGGGGAGCTAATGAAAAACTGTTTTTT. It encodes CASSSDRGANEKLFF.